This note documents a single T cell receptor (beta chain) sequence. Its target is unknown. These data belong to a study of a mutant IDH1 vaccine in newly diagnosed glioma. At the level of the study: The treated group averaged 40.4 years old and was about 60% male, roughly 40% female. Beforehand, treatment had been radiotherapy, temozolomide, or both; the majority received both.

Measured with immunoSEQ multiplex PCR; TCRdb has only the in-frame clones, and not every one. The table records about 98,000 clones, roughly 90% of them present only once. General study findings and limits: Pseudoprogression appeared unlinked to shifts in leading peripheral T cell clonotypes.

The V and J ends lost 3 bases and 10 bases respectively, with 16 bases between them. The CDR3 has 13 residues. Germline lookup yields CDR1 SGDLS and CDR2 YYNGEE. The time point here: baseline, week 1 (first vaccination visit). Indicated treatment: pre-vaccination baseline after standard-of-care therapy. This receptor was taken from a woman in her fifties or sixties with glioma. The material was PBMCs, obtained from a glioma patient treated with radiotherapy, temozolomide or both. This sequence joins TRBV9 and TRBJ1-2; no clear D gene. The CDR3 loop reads CASSEMDRFDYTF. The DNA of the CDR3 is TGTGCCAGCAGCGAAATGGACCGCTTTGACTACACCTTC.